This TCR beta chain derives from a study of human T cells and chemical hapten exposure. This clonotype was detected many times. The CDR3 is 13 amino acids. CDR1 is ENHRY, CDR2 SYGVKD, per germline. V dropped 10 bases and J dropped 6 bases, with 16 bases sitting between them. Time point reported: patch test 3, about 24 weeks after DPC sensitization. The treatment: therapeutic diphenylcyclopropenone sensitization with weekly scalp DPC. Each CDR3 protein gets one entry after TCRdb re-called the RACE reads with MiXCR. Of under 75,000 distinct CDR3 sequences listed, roughly 11% are singletons. The origin of this receptor is a woman in her 50s with alopecia areata. Some clones in this sample may be carry-over from other donors' samples. The chain combines TRBV10-3 with TRBJ1-5; TRBD1 is a possible D gene (6 bases). The sequences come from whole blood, collected in connection with sensitization to the hapten diphenylcyclopropenone (DPC). CDR3 bases: TGTGCCACCCAATCAGGGGTTTTTCAGCCCCAGCATTTT. This sequence encodes CATQSGVFQPQHF.